These T cell receptor beta chains were read from a single sample in a study of blood T cell repertoires in COVID-19. Using immunoSEQ multiplex PCR, the repertoire was profiled, and TCRdb retains in-frame clones only, with some absent. The repertoire holds 70,000 to 75,000 clones, with roughly 80% as singletons. Sequenced input: peripheral blood. The origin of the receptors is a woman aged 55-70 years with acute or convalescent COVID-19. Both conserved end residues are part of each CDR3. Each record gives: J gene, clone size, V gene, D gene, CDR3 protein, CDR3 DNA. D genes are given only for firm matches. Size is omitted from some rows. Given values are once, few, many or a class for expanded clones.

j_gene: TRBJ1-6; abundance: -; v_gene: TRBV5-6; d_gene: -; CDR3aa: CASSLRQVRNSPLHF; CDR3nt: TGTGCCAGCAGCCTACGACAGGTTCGAAATTCACCCCTCCACTTT
j_gene: TRBJ1-1; abundance: -; v_gene: TRBV10-2; d_gene: TRBD1; CDR3aa: CASSESILEGASAAEAFF; CDR3nt: TGCGCCAGCAGTGAGTCGATTCTCGAGGGGGCTTCAGCGGCTGAAGCTTTCTTT
j_gene: TRBJ2-1; abundance: once; v_gene: TRBV2; d_gene: TRBD2; CDR3aa: CASSETSGSEQFF; CDR3nt: TGTGCCAGCAGTGAGACTAGCGGGAGTGAGCAGTTCTTC
j_gene: TRBJ2-3; abundance: -; v_gene: TRBV19; d_gene: -; CDR3aa: CATAPGNTDTQYF; CDR3nt: TGTGCCACTGCCCCAGGGAACACAGATACGCAGTATTTT
j_gene: TRBJ1-2; abundance: -; v_gene: TRBV13; d_gene: -; CDR3aa: CASSRRTDLNYGYTF; CDR3nt: TGTGCCAGCAGCCGCCGGACAGACCTTAACTATGGCTACACCTTC
j_gene: TRBJ1-2; abundance: -; v_gene: TRBV25-1; d_gene: -; CDR3aa: CASSTTRGGETYGYTF; CDR3nt: TGTGCCAGCTCAACGACCCGTGGGGGGGAGACTTATGGCTACACCTTC
j_gene: TRBJ1-3; abundance: -; v_gene: TRBV9; d_gene: -; CDR3aa: CASSVGTIGNTIYF; CDR3nt: TGTGCCAGCAGCGTAGGGACAATCGGAAACACCATATATTTT
j_gene: TRBJ1-3; abundance: -; v_gene: TRBV10-3; d_gene: -; CDR3aa: CATKTGTSGNTIYF; CDR3nt: TGTGCCACCAAAACAGGGACCTCTGGAAACACCATATATTTT
j_gene: TRBJ1-5; abundance: -; v_gene: TRBV27; d_gene: -; CDR3aa: CASSLTVSNQPQHF; CDR3nt: TGTGCCAGCAGTTTAACGGTTAGCAATCAGCCCCAGCATTTT
j_gene: TRBJ2-3; abundance: -; v_gene: TRBV9; d_gene: -; CDR3aa: CASSVVGQDTDTQYF; CDR3nt: TGTGCCAGCAGCGTAGTGGGGCAGGACACAGATACGCAGTATTTT
j_gene: TRBJ2-1; abundance: -; v_gene: TRBV6-5; d_gene: TRBD2; CDR3aa: CASRIAGGPNNEQFF; CDR3nt: TGTGCCAGCAGGATAGCGGGGGGGCCAAACAATGAGCAGTTCTTC
j_gene: TRBJ2-4; abundance: -; v_gene: TRBV4-1; d_gene: -; CDR3aa: CASSQVQVSAKNIQYF; CDR3nt: TGCGCCAGCAGCCAAGTACAAGTTTCAGCCAAAAACATTCAGTACTTC
j_gene: TRBJ1-1; abundance: -; v_gene: TRBV6-5; d_gene: -; CDR3aa: CASSYVRGTEAFF; CDR3nt: TGTGCCAGCAGTTACGTTCGGGGGACTGAAGCTTTCTTT
j_gene: TRBJ2-7; abundance: few; v_gene: TRBV6-5; d_gene: TRBD1; CDR3aa: CASSKWDSYEQYF; CDR3nt: TGTGCCAGCAGTAAATGGGACAGCTACGAGCAGTACTTC
j_gene: TRBJ1-5; abundance: -; v_gene: TRBV19; d_gene: TRBD1; CDR3aa: CASRKTGYQPQHF; CDR3nt: TGTGCCAGCAGAAAGACAGGGTATCAGCCCCAGCATTTT
j_gene: TRBJ1-4; abundance: -; v_gene: TRBV19; d_gene: -; CDR3aa: CASSMTFHRVDEKLFF; CDR3nt: TGTGCCAGTAGTATGACGTTCCACAGGGTGGATGAAAAACTGTTTTTT
j_gene: TRBJ1-6; abundance: -; v_gene: TRBV6-5; d_gene: TRBD1; CDR3aa: CASRAGQGNNSPLHF; CDR3nt: TGTGCCAGCAGAGCCGGACAGGGAAACAATTCACCCCTCCACTTT
j_gene: TRBJ1-1; abundance: -; v_gene: TRBV7-2; d_gene: -; CDR3aa: CASSWAWGDTEAFF; CDR3nt: TGTGCCAGCAGCTGGGCATGGGGGGACACTGAAGCTTTCTTT
j_gene: TRBJ1-1; abundance: -; v_gene: TRBV19; d_gene: -; CDR3aa: CASSTRAPPNTEAFF; CDR3nt: TGTGCCAGTAGTACTCGCGCCCCACCTAACACTGAAGCTTTCTTT
j_gene: TRBJ2-5; abundance: -; v_gene: TRBV5-6; d_gene: -; CDR3aa: CASSFGGGKIQETQYF; CDR3nt: TGTGCCAGCAGCTTCGGCGGGGGCAAAATCCAAGAGACCCAGTACTTC
j_gene: TRBJ1-2; abundance: -; v_gene: TRBV19; d_gene: -; CDR3aa: CASSKGHKSNYGYTF; CDR3nt: TGTGCCAGTAGTAAAGGACACAAGTCTAACTATGGCTACACCTTC
j_gene: TRBJ2-2; abundance: -; v_gene: TRBV7-9; d_gene: TRBD1; CDR3aa: CASSPRGQPTGELFF; CDR3nt: TGTGCCAGCTCCCCCCGGGGACAGCCTACCGGGGAGCTGTTTTTT
j_gene: TRBJ2-6; abundance: -; v_gene: TRBV5-6; d_gene: -; CDR3aa: CASSLLGRGANVLTF; CDR3nt: TGTGCCAGCAGCTTGCTAGGTCGAGGGGCCAACGTCCTGACTTTC
j_gene: TRBJ1-4; abundance: -; v_gene: TRBV2; d_gene: -; CDR3aa: CASRAPGGTNEKLFF; CDR3nt: TGTGCCAGCAGGGCACCGGGGGGCACTAATGAAAAACTGTTTTTT
j_gene: TRBJ1-3; abundance: -; v_gene: TRBV18; d_gene: -; CDR3aa: CASSPPSNSGNTIYF; CDR3nt: TGTGCCAGCTCACCACCTTCCAACTCTGGAAACACCATATATTTT
j_gene: TRBJ2-7; abundance: -; v_gene: TRBV12-2; d_gene: -; CDR3aa: CASRSPASGNVIEQYF; CDR3nt: TGTGCAAGTCGTTCCCCGGCTAGCGGGAACGTGATAGAGCAGTACTTC
j_gene: TRBJ2-7; abundance: -; v_gene: TRBV9; d_gene: -; CDR3aa: CASSPFDGVSDYEQYF; CDR3nt: TGTGCCAGCAGCCCATTTGACGGAGTATCGGACTACGAGCAGTACTTC
j_gene: TRBJ2-1; abundance: -; v_gene: TRBV28; d_gene: -; CDR3aa: CASSSIRGSSYNEQFF; CDR3nt: TGTGCCAGCAGTTCCATCCGGGGAAGCTCCTACAATGAGCAGTTCTTC
j_gene: TRBJ1-2; abundance: -; v_gene: TRBV3-1/TRBV3-2; d_gene: -; CDR3aa: CASSLGNGGLNYGYTF; CDR3nt: TGTGCCAGCAGCCTGGGCAATGGGGGCCTCAACTATGGCTACACCTTC
j_gene: TRBJ2-1; abundance: -; v_gene: TRBV2; d_gene: -; CDR3aa: CASSVLSGASNEQFF; CDR3nt: TGTGCCAGCAGTGTATTATCTGGGGCCTCCAATGAGCAGTTCTTC
j_gene: TRBJ1-2; abundance: -; v_gene: TRBV10-3; d_gene: TRBD1; CDR3aa: CAISERGTGEGYGYTF; CDR3nt: TGTGCCATCAGTGAGCGTGGGACAGGGGAAGGCTATGGCTACACCTTC
j_gene: TRBJ2-2; abundance: -; v_gene: TRBV12-3/TRBV12-4; d_gene: -; CDR3aa: CASSLSPGELFF; CDR3nt: TGTGCCAGCAGTTTAAGCCCCGGGGAGCTGTTTTTT
j_gene: TRBJ1-2; abundance: -; v_gene: TRBV9; d_gene: TRBD1; CDR3aa: CASSANQDREEGYGYTF; CDR3nt: TGTGCCAGCAGCGCCAACCAGGACAGGGAAGAGGGCTATGGCTACACCTTC
j_gene: TRBJ2-3; abundance: once; v_gene: TRBV6-1; d_gene: TRBD1; CDR3aa: CASSDRDRAQYF; CDR3nt: TGTGCCAGCAGTGACCGGGACAGGGCCCAGTATTTT
j_gene: TRBJ2-7; abundance: -; v_gene: TRBV29-1; d_gene: TRBD2; CDR3aa: CSGGGDSYEQYF; CDR3nt: TGCAGCGGGGGAGGGGACTCCTACGAGCAGTACTTC
j_gene: TRBJ2-7; abundance: -; v_gene: TRBV5-1; d_gene: TRBD1; CDR3aa: CASSYGTVNYEQYF; CDR3nt: TGCGCCAGCAGCTACGGGACAGTTAATTACGAGCAGTACTTC
j_gene: TRBJ2-5; abundance: -; v_gene: TRBV5-6; d_gene: TRBD2; CDR3aa: CASNPGGSGTQYF; CDR3nt: TGTGCCAGCAACCCGGGAGGGAGTGGGACCCAGTACTTC
j_gene: TRBJ2-7; abundance: once; v_gene: TRBV18; d_gene: -; CDR3aa: CASSPRGTKGAGGNEQYF; CDR3nt: TGTGCCAGCTCACCACGAGGAACGAAGGGGGCGGGAGGAAACGAGCAGTACTTC
j_gene: TRBJ1-5; abundance: -; v_gene: TRBV10-1; d_gene: -; CDR3aa: CATLRGNGNQPQHF; CDR3nt: TGCGCCACCCTGCGAGGGAACGGCAATCAGCCCCAGCATTTT
j_gene: TRBJ1-4; abundance: -; v_gene: TRBV19; d_gene: -; CDR3aa: CASSRRETNEKLFF; CDR3nt: TGTGCCAGTAGTAGGAGGGAGACTAATGAAAAACTGTTTTTT
j_gene: TRBJ1-2; abundance: -; v_gene: TRBV18; d_gene: TRBD1; CDR3aa: CASSRGQGEGYTF; CDR3nt: TGTGCCAGCTCACGCGGACAGGGAGAAGGCTACACCTTC
j_gene: TRBJ1-5; abundance: -; v_gene: TRBV4-1; d_gene: -; CDR3aa: CASSRTDNKGQPQHF; CDR3nt: TGCGCCAGCAGCCGAACGGACAATAAAGGTCAGCCCCAGCATTTT
j_gene: TRBJ2-3; abundance: -; v_gene: TRBV6-5; d_gene: -; CDR3aa: CASSLQGYTDTQYF; CDR3nt: TGTGCCAGCAGCCTACAGGGATACACAGATACGCAGTATTTT
j_gene: TRBJ1-2; abundance: -; v_gene: TRBV3-1/TRBV3-2; d_gene: -; CDR3aa: CASRASIGAGYTF; CDR3nt: TGTGCCAGCAGGGCCAGTATTGGGGCCGGCTACACCTTC
j_gene: TRBJ2-7; abundance: -; v_gene: TRBV5-4; d_gene: TRBD1; CDR3aa: CASSFGTGLRGQYF; CDR3nt: TGTGCCAGCAGCTTTGGGACAGGTCTACGTGGGCAGTACTTC
j_gene: TRBJ1-2; abundance: -; v_gene: TRBV4-2; d_gene: -; CDR3aa: CASSQAMSGSNYGYTF; CDR3nt: TGTGCCAGCAGCCAAGCAATGAGCGGATCCAACTATGGCTACACCTTC
j_gene: TRBJ1-4; abundance: -; v_gene: TRBV5-6; d_gene: -; CDR3aa: CASSFGINRANEKLFF; CDR3nt: TGTGCCAGCAGCTTCGGCATAAATCGGGCTAATGAAAAACTGTTTTTT
j_gene: TRBJ2-7; abundance: -; v_gene: TRBV15; d_gene: TRBD1; CDR3aa: CATSLGTDYEQYF; CDR3nt: TGTGCCACCAGCCTCGGGACAGACTACGAGCAGTACTTC
j_gene: TRBJ2-1; abundance: -; v_gene: TRBV24-1; d_gene: TRBD2; CDR3aa: CATSDLVSGGYNEQFF; CDR3nt: TGTGCCACCAGTGATTTGGTTAGCGGGGGGTACAATGAGCAGTTCTTC
j_gene: TRBJ1-3; abundance: many; v_gene: TRBV6-5; d_gene: -; CDR3aa: CATLRDPSGNTIYF; CDR3nt: TGTGCCACCCTCCGAGATCCCTCTGGAAACACCATATATTTT
j_gene: TRBJ2-7; abundance: -; v_gene: TRBV3-1/TRBV3-2; d_gene: TRBD2; CDR3aa: CASSRLAGLSYEQYF; CDR3nt: TGTGCCAGCAGCCGACTAGCGGGGCTCTCCTACGAGCAGTACTTC
j_gene: TRBJ1-2; abundance: -; v_gene: TRBV18; d_gene: TRBD1; CDR3aa: CASSPGQDLGYTF; CDR3nt: TGTGCCAGCTCACCGGGACAGGATTTGGGCTACACCTTC
j_gene: TRBJ1-1; abundance: -; v_gene: TRBV2; d_gene: TRBD1; CDR3aa: CASRKIVQGAIRTEAFF; CDR3nt: TGTGCCAGCAGGAAGATTGTACAGGGGGCGATTAGAACTGAAGCTTTCTTT
j_gene: TRBJ2-1; abundance: -; v_gene: TRBV11-3; d_gene: -; CDR3aa: CASSHKDTKINEQFF; CDR3nt: TGTGCCAGCAGCCACAAGGACACAAAAATAAATGAGCAGTTCTTC
j_gene: TRBJ2-1; abundance: -; v_gene: TRBV6-6; d_gene: TRBD2; CDR3aa: CASSLGTSGSDEQFF; CDR3nt: TGTGCCAGCAGCCTAGGGACTAGCGGGAGCGATGAGCAGTTCTTC